What follows are 31 T cell receptor beta chains derived from one specimen sequenced in a study of T cell responses to AZD1222 COVID-19 vaccine. Generated by immunoSEQ multiplex PCR, the TCRdb table keeps only in-frame clones and is missing some. The sample carries 100,000 to 150,000 clones, approximately 88% recorded once. The sequenced sample was peripheral blood, obtained on day 0 of AZD1222 vaccination. Receptor source: an adult in good health.

The chain uses TRBV7-2 and TRBJ1-3; D is unclear. Germline V lookup: CDR1 SGHTA, CDR2 FQGNSA. Trimming took off 5 bases at V and 0 bases at J, with 8 bases between the two ends. The CDR3 runs to 14 residues. The CDR3 reads CASSRALSGNTIYF. DNA for the CDR3: TGTGCCAGCAGCCGGGCCCTCTCTGGAAACACCATATATTTT.

In DNA, the CDR3 is TGTGCCAGCTCACAGGGTGAAGACACTGAAGCTTTCTTT. This gives the protein CASSQGEDTEAFF. The rearrangement joins TRBV18 to TRBJ1-1; no firm D call. CDR1 and CDR2 (germline): KGHSH, LQKENI. Trimming removed 4 bases at V and 3 bases at J, with 9 bases between. The CDR3 covers 13 residues.

The chain carries TRBV19 and TRBJ1-2, with 9 bases that match TRBD1. Losses at the gene ends were 6 bases for V and 3 bases for J; bases not matched to a gene: 5. Germline V gene lookup returns CDR1 LNHDA and CDR2 SQIVND (reference sequence). The CDR3 extends over 14 amino acids. The CDR3 is CASSLTGGDYGYTF. The CDR3 DNA reads TGTGCCAGTAGCTTAACAGGGGGCGACTATGGCTACACCTTC.

This clone appeared once. This chain uses TRBV13 with TRBJ2-3; D ambiguous. The CDR3 is 14 amino acids. Germline values: CDR1 PRHDT, CDR2 FYEKMQ (reference sequence). Trimming stripped 5 bases from V and 2 bases from J, with 11 bases between. CDR3 in amino acids: CASSPTPTTDTQYF. In DNA form, the CDR3 reads TGTGCCAGCAGCCCGACCCCGACCACAGATACGCAGTATTTT.

The chain links TRBV11-2 to TRBJ1-1; the D gene is possibly TRBD1 (6 bases). CDR3 length: 17 amino acids. Trimming removed 4 bases from V and 0 bases from J, with 18 bases in between. Germline V gives CDR1 SGHAT, CDR2 FQNNGV. The CDR3 is CASSWGAVGGLNTEAFF. The CDR3 DNA reads as TGTGCCAGCAGCTGGGGGGCGGTGGGAGGCTTGAACACTGAAGCTTTCTTT.

The genes are TRBV11-2 and TRBJ2-7; a weak D match, TRBD1 (6 bases). Trimming shortened V by 6 bases and J by 0 bases, and 12 bases separated the two germline ends. The CDR3 has 14 amino acids. Germline-derived CDR1 and CDR2 are SGHAT and FQNNGV. In DNA, the CDR3 is TGTGCCAGCAGACGGACAGCATCCTCCTACGAGCAGTACTTC. Its translation: CASRRTASSYEQYF.

The chain recombines TRBV5-1 with TRBJ1-1; D not certain. Trimming took off 4 bases at V and 2 bases at J, with 9 bases between the two ends. CDR3 length: 13 amino acids. Germline V gives CDR1 SGHRS, CDR2 YFSETQ. CDR3 amino acids: CASSTWTNTEAFF. The CDR3, as DNA: TGCGCCAGCAGCACCTGGACTAACACTGAAGCTTTCTTT.

For the CDR3, the DNA is TGTGCCATCAGTGAGGGGGACTTCAGGGGCAATCAGCCCCAGCATTTT. Amino acid sequence: CAISEGDFRGNQPQHF. J is TRBJ1-5 and V is TRBV10-3, with D possibly TRBD1 on 5 matching bases. The CDR3 is 16 residues long. The V gene's germline CDR1 is ENHRY and CDR2 SYGVKD. Trimming cost V 2 bases and J 2 bases, with 13 bases left between them.

The chain combines TRBV5-1 with TRBJ2-5, with D possibly TRBD1 on 5 matching bases. The germline V gene encodes CDR1 SGHRS and CDR2 YFSETQ. Between the trimmed V and J ends, which lost 3 bases and 9 bases, there was a span of 18 bases. The CDR3 sequence is 14 residues long. This chain's CDR3 is CASSSDNPRAAQYF. The DNA of the CDR3 is TGCGCCAGCAGCTCGGACAACCCCAGGGCGGCCCAGTACTTC.

This sequence joins TRBV10-3 and TRBJ2-7; the D gene is possibly TRBD1 (6 bases). CDR3 size: 12 residues. Germline CDR1 is ENHRY and CDR2 is SYGVKD. Trimming shortened V by 6 bases and J by 4 bases, and 10 bases separated the two germline ends. CDR3 sequence: CAIRRTEYEQYF. DNA for the CDR3: TGTGCCATCAGGAGGACAGAGTACGAGCAGTACTTC.

This chain links TRBV11-2 with TRBJ2-6; TRBD1 might be the D (5 bases). Trimming left V 5 bases short and J 0 bases short, with 11 bases between. Germline CDR1 SGHAT, CDR2 FQNNGV. CDR3 length: 16 residues. In nucleotides, the CDR3 is TGTGCCAGCAGCCCGCGACAGAACTCTGGGGCCAACGTCCTGACTTTC. It yields the protein CASSPRQNSGANVLTF.

V and J are TRBV28 and TRBJ1-1; TRBD1 matches at 7 bases. The junction had 9 bases not matched to a gene; V was cut back by 3 bases and J by 11 bases. The CDR3 totals 13 residues. From germline, CDR1 is MDHEN and CDR2 SYDVKM. CDR3 amino acids: CASSFRQGGSAFF. The DNA for the CDR3 is TGTGCCAGCAGTTTCCGACAGGGAGGATCGGCTTTCTTT.

This clone was observed once. CDR3 sequence (DNA): TGTGCCACCCGGTTTGGGAACACTGAAGCTTTCTTT. Translated: CATRFGNTEAFF. This chain connects TRBV19 to TRBJ1-1; no definite D call. The CDR3 is made up of 12 amino acids. Germline V gene lookup returns CDR1 LNHDA and CDR2 SQIVND (reference sequence). Trimming left V 10 bases short and J 1 base short, with 10 bases between.

This sequence joins TRBV10-1 and TRBJ1-6, with D possibly matching TRBD1 (5 bases). Trimming took 9 bases from V and 9 from J, leaving 15 bases between them. The CDR3 sequence is 13 residues long. Looked up from germline, CDR1 is WNHNN and CDR2 is SYGVQD (reference sequence). The CDR3 DNA sequence: TGCGCCAGTAAACGACAGAGTGGTTCACCCCTCCACTTT. Its translation: CASKRQSGSPLHF.

This chain uses TRBV7-2 with TRBJ2-7; D gene ambiguous. Trimming cost V 5 bases and J 6 bases, with 11 bases left between them. The germline CDR1 and CDR2 sequences are SGHTA and FQGNSA. The CDR3 runs to 12 residues. In DNA form, the CDR3 reads TGTGCCAGCAGCGCTCATGAGGTCGAGCAGTACTTC. Residues: CASSAHEVEQYF.

This chain connects TRBV15 to TRBJ1-1; the D is unclear. From germline, CDR1 is LNHNV and CDR2 YYDKDF (reference sequence). CDR3 length: 15 residues. Trimming shortened V by 0 bases and J by 0 bases, and 8 bases separated the two germline ends. The CDR3 DNA is TGTGCCACCAGCAGAGATCCGCCGATGAACACTGAAGCTTTCTTT. Translation: CATSRDPPMNTEAFF.

This clone was seen just once. The chain has TRBV11-2 and TRBJ2-7; unclear D gene. Trimming removed 0 bases at V and 9 bases at J, with 12 bases between. Germline assignment: CDR1 SGHAT and CDR2 FQNNGV. There are 13 residues in the CDR3. The DNA for the CDR3 is TGTGCCAGCAGCTTAGAGTCGGCTACGGGGCAGTACTTC. It encodes CASSLESATGQYF.

The V gene is TRBV19, the J gene TRBJ2-7; 12 bases agree with TRBD2. The length of the CDR3 is 14 residues. CDR1 LNHDA and CDR2 SQIVND come from the germline V gene (reference sequence). J lost 4 bases, V lost 7 bases, and 5 bases had no gene match. The CDR3 bases are TGTGCCAGTACCCCCGGACTAGCGGGATACGAGCAGTACTTC. This sequence encodes CASTPGLAGYEQYF. The complete variable domain, with remaining parts taken from reference TRBV19 and TRBJ2-7, reads DGGITQSPKYLFRKEGQNVTLSCEQNLNHDAMYWYRQDPGQGLRLIYYSQIVNDFQKGDIAEGYSVSREKKESFPLTVTSAQKNPTAFYLCASTPGLAGYEQYFGPGTRLTVT.

Here the CDR3 DNA reads TGCGCCAGCAGCCTAGTTTTGGGCGAGCAGTTCTTC. Translation: CASSLVLGEQFF. The chain recombines TRBV4-1 with TRBJ2-1; the D is unclear. The CDR3 extends over 12 amino acids. The V end lost 4 bases, the J end lost 10 bases, and 11 bases lay between the germline ends. Germline CDR1 and CDR2: MGHRA and YSYEKL.

The V and J genes are TRBV6-4 and TRBJ1-1; 8 bases are shared with TRBD1. J gave up 5 bases and V 5 bases, and 7 bases lay outside the gene matches. Per the germline V gene, CDR1 is MRHNA and CDR2 is SNTAGT. The CDR3 has 14 residues. The CDR3 loop reads CASSITGGRTEAFF. The DNA of the CDR3 is TGTGCCAGCAGTATTACAGGGGGTCGTACTGAAGCTTTCTTT.

The rearrangement joins TRBV13 to TRBJ1-6, with unresolved D. Germline CDR1 and CDR2: PRHDT and FYEKMQ (reference sequence). The V gene lost 5 bases and the J gene lost 0 bases, with 11 bases spanning the gap. This CDR3 has 16 amino acids. In DNA, the CDR3 is TGTGCCAGCAGCCCCGTAGGGAGCTCCTATAATTCACCCCTCCACTTT. Protein: CASSPVGSSYNSPLHF. The variable domain in full, with the rest retrieved from reference TRBV13 and TRBJ1-6, is AAGVIQSPRHLIKEKRETATLKCYPIPRHDTVYWYQQGPGQDPQFLISFYEKMQSDKGSIPDRFSAQQFSDYHSELNMSSLELGDSALYFCASSPVGSSYNSPLHFGNGTRLTVT.

The V call is TRBV5-1, the J call TRBJ1-4; no definite D call. This CDR3 spans 16 amino acids. With 0 bases removed from V and 5 bases from J, the gap between germline ends came to 14 bases. Germline CDR1 is SGHRS and CDR2 is YFSETQ. In nucleotides, the CDR3 is TGCGCCAGCAGCTTGGATACGAGAGGGCGGAATGAAAAACTGTTTTTT. Amino acids: CASSLDTRGRNEKLFF.

The V and J genes are TRBV28 and TRBJ1-1, with D unresolved. Germline V gene sequence: CDR1 MDHEN, CDR2 SYDVKM. V was pared by 4 bases and J by 7 bases, with 13 bases between. This CDR3 is 13 amino acids long. CDR3 amino acids: CASSSRGGLEAFF. The CDR3 nucleotides read TGTGCCAGCAGTTCACGAGGAGGGCTTGAAGCTTTCTTT. Complete variable domain (other parts from reference TRBV28 and TRBJ1-1): DVKVTQSSRYLVKRTGEKVFLECVQDMDHENMFWYRQDPGLGLRLIYFSYDVKMKEKGDIPEGYSVSREKKERFSLILESASTNQTSMYLCASSSRGGLEAFFGQGTRLTVV.

A few counts support this clone. This chain connects TRBV28 to TRBJ2-5, with a possible D match to TRBD2 (6 bases). CDR1 and CDR2 from the germline V gene are MDHEN and SYDVKM. CDR3 length equals 15 residues. Between the trimmed V and J ends, which lost 1 base and 2 bases, there was a span of 11 bases. CDR3 bases: TGTGCCAGCAGTTTATATTCAGGGACTCAAGAGACCCAGTACTTC. Translating it yields CASSLYSGTQETQYF.

V gene TRBV5-4 combines with J gene TRBJ2-2; 9 positions match TRBD1. The junction had 15 bases not matched to a gene; V was cut back by 5 bases and J by 7 bases. The CDR3 is made up of 17 amino acids. Germline V gene sequence: CDR1 SGHNT, CDR2 YYREEE (reference sequence). CDR3 sequence (DNA): TGTGCCAGCAGTCCGATTCCCGGGACAGGGTTAAGCGGGGAGCTGTTTTTT. Protein: CASSPIPGTGLSGELFF. Together with reference TRBV5-4 and TRBJ2-2, the CDR3 gives the full variable domain: ETGVTQSPTHLIKTRGQQVTLRCSSQSGHNTVSWYQQALGQGPQFIFQYYREEENGRGNFPPRFSGLQFPNYSSELNVNALELDDSALYLCASSPIPGTGLSGELFFGEGSRLTVL.

The chain is built from TRBV7-9 and TRBJ1-1; the D is unclear. This CDR3 has 13 residues. Germline CDR1 and CDR2: SEHNR and FQNEAQ (reference sequence). V lost 6 bases and J lost 0, with 8 bases in between. The CDR3 is CASSIGLNTEAFF. DNA of the CDR3: TGTGCCAGCAGTATAGGGCTGAACACTGAAGCTTTCTTT.

The gene calls are TRBV9 and TRBJ1-1, with a possible D match to TRBD1 (6 bases). The ends were cut back, 3 bases at V and 1 base at J, with 13 bases in the middle. CDR1 SGDLS and CDR2 YYNGEE come from the germline V gene. The CDR3 spans 15 residues. CDR3 protein: CASSEGEGSNTEAFF. The CDR3 DNA sequence: TGTGCCAGCAGCGAGGGGGAGGGATCGAACACTGAAGCTTTCTTT.

V is TRBV29-1 and J is TRBJ1-2; the D gene is possibly TRBD1 (5 bases). The germline CDR1 and CDR2 sequences are SQVTM and ANQGSEA. V gave up 8 bases and J gave up 8 bases, with 21 bases separating them. This CDR3 comprises 13 residues. CDR3 in DNA: TGCAGCATACCGGGGTTGGGGGATCAAGGCTACACCTTC. It encodes CSIPGLGDQGYTF.

The V gene is TRBV7-3, the J gene TRBJ2-5, with D perhaps matching TRBD1 (5 bases). CDR3 length: 14 residues. V lost 3 bases and J lost 0, with 8 bases in between. The germline V gene has CDR1 SGHTA and CDR2 FQGTGA. This CDR3 is CASSFQGNQETQYF. CDR3 nucleotide sequence: TGTGCCAGCAGCTTCCAGGGTAACCAAGAGACCCAGTACTTC.

The genes are TRBV9 and TRBJ2-7; a weak D match, TRBD1 (6 bases). The ends were cut back, 3 bases at V and 7 bases at J, with 17 bases in the middle. CDR1 and CDR2 (germline): SGDLS, YYNGEE. The CDR3 consists of 14 residues. The CDR3 protein is CASSAPGAVGEQYF. The CDR3 coding sequence is TGTGCCAGCAGCGCCCCAGGGGCCGTCGGGGAGCAGTACTTC.

V is TRBV27 and J is TRBJ1-2; TRBD1 is a possible D gene (5 bases). The V gene lost 0 bases and the J gene lost 8 bases, with 16 bases spanning the gap. From germline, CDR1 is MNHEY and CDR2 SMNVEV (reference sequence). The CDR3 is 15 amino acids. The CDR3 is CASSLSGTLVRGYTF. The CDR3, as DNA: TGTGCCAGCAGTTTATCGGGGACCTTAGTACGCGGCTACACCTTC.